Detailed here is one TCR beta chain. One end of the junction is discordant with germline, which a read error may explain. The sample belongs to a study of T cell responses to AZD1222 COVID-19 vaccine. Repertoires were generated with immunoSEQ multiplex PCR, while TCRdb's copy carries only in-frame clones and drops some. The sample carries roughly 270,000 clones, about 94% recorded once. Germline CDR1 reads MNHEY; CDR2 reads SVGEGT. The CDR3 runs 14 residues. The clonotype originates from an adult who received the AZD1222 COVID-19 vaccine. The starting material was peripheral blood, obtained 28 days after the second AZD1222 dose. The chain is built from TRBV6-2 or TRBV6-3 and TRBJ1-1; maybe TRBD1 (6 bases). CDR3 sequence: CASNYRVPNTEAFF. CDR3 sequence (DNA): TGTGCCAGCAATTACAGGGTACCCAACACTGAAGCTTTCTTT.